These T cell receptor beta chains were read from a single sample in a study of cytomegalovirus exposure and HLA in healthy donors. TCRdb keeps only in-frame clones here, not all; method: immunoSEQ multiplex PCR. The sample table includes approximately 47,000 clones. Sequenced material: PBMCs. These receptors came from a male donor in good health and CMV-seronegative. Each CDR3 is given with its conserved first and last residue. The D gene is left open where the match is weak.

TRBV2,.,TRBJ2-2,CASRVQGRRVTGELFF,TGTGCCAGCAGAGTACAAGGGAGGCGAGTCACCGGGGAGCTGTTTTTT
TRBV6-6,.,TRBJ1-5,CASSWAAGQPQHF,TGTGCCAGCAGTTGGGCGGCGGGGCAGCCCCAGCATTTT
TRBV30,.,TRBJ1-2,CACRDIRNLNYGYTF,TGTGCCTGCCGGGACATTCGAAACTTAAACTATGGCTACACCTTC
TRBV2,.,TRBJ2-7,CASSDVGYEQYF,TGTGCCAGCAGTGATGTCGGGTACGAGCAGTACTTC
TRBV4-2,.,TRBJ1-5,CASSLYRFSNQPQHF,TGTGCCAGCAGCCTCTACAGATTTAGCAATCAGCCCCAGCATTTT
TRBV6-6,TRBD1,TRBJ1-2,CASRETTGNGYTF,TGTGCCAGCAGGGAGACGACAGGGAATGGCTACACCTTC
TRBV19,.,TRBJ1-2,CASHGSTSRDYGYTF,TGTGCCAGCCATGGTTCCACTTCTAGAGACTATGGCTACACCTTC
TRBV28,.,TRBJ2-7,CASRSSGYEQYF,TGTGCCAGCAGGAGTTCTGGCTACGAGCAGTACTTC
TRBV27,TRBD1,TRBJ2-7,CASSQKGQGIYEQYF,TGTGCCAGCAGTCAAAAGGGACAGGGTATCTACGAGCAGTACTTC
TRBV7-9,.,TRBJ2-1,CASSPPGFSYNEQFF,TGTGCCAGCAGCCCCCCGGGGTTTTCCTACAATGAGCAGTTCTTC
TRBV6-5,.,TRBJ1-5,CASRPDRFQPQHF,TGTGCCAGCAGGCCCGACAGGTTTCAGCCCCAGCATTTT
TRBV5-6,.,TRBJ1-2,CASSLGGPGRYGYTF,TGTGCCAGCAGCTTGGGGGGGCCCGGGCGCTATGGCTACACCTTC
TRBV30,.,TRBJ1-2,CAWISRVGEGYTF,TGTGCCTGGATTAGTCGGGTGGGTGAAGGCTACACCTTC
TRBV4-3,.,TRBJ2-2,CASSQDGADANTGELFF,TGCGCCAGCAGCCAAGATGGGGCAGACGCGAACACCGGGGAGCTGTTTTTT
TRBV29-1,.,TRBJ1-2,CQVNDYGYTF,TGCCAGGTGAACGACTATGGCTACACCTTC
TRBV19,.,TRBJ1-1,CASTTGSLWNTESEAFF,TGTGCCAGTACTACAGGATCACTTTGGAACACTGAGTCGGAAGCTTTCTTT
TRBV7-2,.,TRBJ1-5,CASSLVSRSNQPQHF,TGTGCCAGCAGCTTAGTCAGTCGTAGCAATCAGCCCCAGCATTTT
TRBV9,TRBD1,TRBJ1-2,CASSTASGQGANYGYTF,TGTGCCAGCAGCACCGCCTCGGGACAGGGAGCTAACTATGGCTACACCTTC
TRBV5-4,.,TRBJ1-2,CASSLSGAGDGYTF,TGTGCCAGCAGCTTATCTGGGGCGGGGGATGGCTACACCTTC
TRBV6-6,TRBD1,TRBJ2-1,CASSPDRVNEQFF,TGTGCCAGCAGCCCAGACAGGGTCAATGAGCAGTTCTTC
TRBV30,.,TRBJ1-6,CAWSVRYGGQNSPLHF,TGTGCCTGGAGTGTACGATATGGTGGCCAAAATTCACCCCTCCACTTT
TRBV4-2,TRBD2,TRBJ2-7,CASSQDASGGSYEQYF,TGTGCCAGCAGCCAAGACGCCAGCGGGGGATCCTACGAGCAGTACTTC
TRBV2,.,TRBJ1-2,CASSDRGYGYTF,TGTGCCAGCAGTGACAGGGGATATGGCTACACCTTC